This entry describes one TCR beta chain. Its antigen target is currently unknown. No base quality values were provided; no much bigger clone lies one nucleotide off. Preparation of the library involved the immunoSEQ multiplex PCR assay. A mixture of 60 forward primers for TCR Vbeta segments and 13 reverse primers for TCR Jbeta segments was used in the multiplex PCR. Amplification of the CDR3 region of rearranged TCR beta genes was performed with a multiplex PCR assay on genomic DNA. The Illumina HiSeq System was used to sequence the amplified TCR beta libraries as 87-base-pair reads. Concerning the study's data processing: In a later analysis, some 80 million unique TCR beta chains were counted across the approximately 670 repertoires, and approximately 11 million of these chains were shared by at least two donors. Raw reads were error-corrected and collapsed into unique sequences by a nearest-neighbor algorithm in which closely related sequences were merged to remove PCR and sequencing errors. Alignment of CDR3 sequences to IMGT reference sequences was used to assign V, D and J gene segments. Each retained sequence needed at least a six-nucleotide match to both a V gene segment and a J gene segment. Rearrangements were called productive when the CDR3 lacked stop codons and stayed in frame with V and J; all others were non-productive. Following IMGT convention, CDR3 was defined as the stretch from the second conserved V-encoded cysteine up to the conserved J-encoded phenylalanine. The earlier analysis of about 640 of the donors excluded any sequence lacking an unambiguous match to a single V gene segment. In an earlier analysis of 500 to 750 of the donors, V segments were called functional above 56.7% productive rearrangements and were called segregating when the between-donor standard deviation exceeded 5%. A statistical classification framework was built to diagnose cytomegalovirus status from the catalog of TCR beta chain sequences. V and J gene assignment, in a later analysis, came from comparing TCR nucleotide sequences with IMGT/GENE-DB human TR gene sequences. The TCRdist pipeline was used in a later analysis to assign CDR3 sequences and most-parsimonious VDJ recombination scenarios. In a later analysis, every TCR beta chain was defined by the combination of its CDR3 amino acid sequence and its V-gene family, and reads without a unique V-gene family were dropped. To address suspected cross-contamination and a sequencing artifact, a later analysis removed 592 highly shared, low-generation-probability nucleotide sequences. A later analysis calculated a clonal expansion index for each public chain from normalized within-repertoire ranks of inferred template counts. Generation probabilities in a later analysis came from a VDJ recombination model fitted to out-of-frame rearrangements, and those results were checked against IGoR. In a later analysis, hypergeometric tests were used to score TCR-TCR, TCR-HLA and TCR-CMV co-occurrence, with a repertoire-size bias correction applied to TCR pairs. False discovery rates were estimated in a later analysis by permuting HLA or CMV assignments 20 times. A later analysis grouped co-occurring TCRs with DBSCAN, adding TCRdist sequence similarity when clustering within HLA-allele-positive subsets. Co-occurrence clustering excluded repertoires with fewer than 30,000 or more than 120,000 public chains, plus five with anomalous nucleotide sharing. Imported from immuneACCESS, the table was reduced by TCRdb to in-frame sequences with V and J called. These copies leave out some clones; in studies compared against another copy, an unresolved V gene accounts for under half, and the cause of the remainder is not known. V and J calls and clone size are those listed in that table; D and trimming were worked out from the DNA. The sample contains under 300,000 clones, about 90% of them found a single time. 1.7% of the sample belongs to the ten largest clones.

The entry originates in a study of cytomegalovirus exposure and HLA in healthy donors (dated by TCRdb to about 2017). For context, the study as a whole: In an earlier analysis of approximately 500 of the donors, around 300 Gb of sequence data and 120 million or so unique TCR beta sequences from 150 million to 200 million T cells were reported. An early release covering roughly 580 HLA-typed donors comprised about 300 gigabases of sequencing data and 65 million to 100 million unique TCR sequences. Of the roughly 400 genotyped donors, approximately 83% fell in the genetic ancestry cluster associated with self-reported Caucasian donors. The study aimed to test whether signatures of past pathogen exposure could be identified by cataloging public T cell receptors. The T cell repertoires of several hundred subjects were profiled by immunosequencing and related to cytomegalovirus serostatus. A separate validation cohort of approximately 120 different subjects was used in addition to the roughly 700-subject first cohort. The study combined high-throughput TCR immunosequencing, statistical association of individual TCRs with disease status, and machine learning to predict cytomegalovirus infection status. In a later analysis, previously published TCR beta repertoires from 550 to 700 donors were re-analyzed and high-resolution HLA genotyping was added so that TCR occurrence patterns could be studied. Rather than using new phenotypic data, the later analysis identified candidate immune exposures from TCR beta sequences and from how often those sequences occurred across donors. In an earlier analysis of roughly 600 of the donors, high-throughput TCR beta sequencing was used to judge whether each TCR beta V gene segment behaved as functional or pseudogenic. Alongside the repertoire data, information on donor age, sex, ethnicity and CMV serostatus was compiled. A later genetic analysis took genome-wide SNP genotypes for about 65% of the 666 donors and used that subset as a discovery cohort. Every repertoire in the discovery cohort had been generated on one and the same sequencing platform. HLA typing covered class I and class II loci at four-digit resolution. The number of typed donors differed by locus: roughly 620-640 for A, B, C, DRB1 and DQB1; about 520 for DQA1; roughly 600 for DPA1; and 400 to 480 for DPB1. Because of strong linkage in the cohort, roughly five DR-DQ haplotypes were treated as single units for association and clustering. Among about 360 genotyped donors of the cohort, an average of about 240,000 unique TCR beta nucleotide sequences were sequenced per donor, 15% to 20% of them non-productive.

The cohort was made up of approximately 670 healthy bone marrow donors. At the time of sampling, all cohort members were nominally healthy, though unrecorded immune exposures were likely present. The donor tested CMV seronegative and was one of the 352 seronegative cohort members. A peripheral blood sample was provided by each donor, and peripheral blood mononuclear cells were used for TCR beta sequencing. The Qiagen DNeasy Blood Extraction Kit was used to extract genomic DNA from the blood cell samples. The CDR3 starts with the cysteine, ends with the phenylalanine, and has 14 residues. Of the read, only the CDR3 DNA is kept; its 42 bases are in frame from base 1. Via the germline V gene (reference sequence), CDR1 is MNHEY and CDR2 SMNVEV. From V the trimming removes 4 bases and from J it removes 5 bases, while the gene matches leave 1 base of the junction unaccounted for. Broad study findings and their caveats: A few of the identified cytomegalovirus-associated TCR beta chains were confirmed in vitro to be specific for cytomegalovirus antigens. A later analysis found that TCR association rates varied across HLA loci, with DRB1 alleles showing the most associated TCRs and HLA-C alleles the fewest. Specific HLA alleles were associated with 15,000 to 20,000 TCR beta sequences at a false discovery rate of 0.05 in a later analysis. The authors suggested that the approach could potentially be generalized to other disease states and immunological phenotypes. The study gave a list of under 200 TCR beta chains associated with cytomegalovirus. In a later genetic analysis, a missense DCLRE1C variant was associated with V-gene and J-gene trimming of TCR beta chains, and the association was replicated in an independent cohort. CMV serostatus was the only immune exposure information available for the cohort. Because counts were too low, about 15 rarely observed V segments, including chromosome 9 orphons, were left out of the earlier analysis of 500 to 750 of the donors. Most CMV-associated TCR beta chains appeared to be HLA-restricted in a later analysis, and the HLA associations seemed to be driven largely by CMV exposure. Across donors, most TCR sequences were observed very rarely, whereas some public TCRs were present in many individuals. This cohort had only TCR beta chains sequenced, and the lack of alpha or paired-chain data limited which features could be detected. Sequencing depth was assumed to be roughly uniform across donors in the presence/absence analyses, though that assumption may not hold. Linkage disequilibrium might explain the correlated functional status among segregating V segments, but an unknown experimental factor could not be ruled out. Some IMGT-functional V segments, including TRBV6-2 and TRBV6-3, could not be distinguished by the 87-base-pair reads and were therefore excluded. A further reported finding was that TCR beta sequences accurately predicted the HLA-A and HLA-B alleles for most subjects in the first cohort. A cluster of highly shared sequence variants was judged likely to represent a technical artifact of the sequencing pipeline. Broadly in line with IMGT annotations, most TCR beta V segments showed up in productive rearrangements about 87% or about 30% of the time in an earlier analysis of several hundred of the donors. A later analysis reported that several top co-occurrence clusters appeared linked to parvovirus B19, influenza, CMV and Epstein-Barr virus. The classifier was reported to diagnose cytomegalovirus status with high specificity and sensitivity in both the original cohort and the validation cohort. A later analysis found that HLA-associated TCR beta chains were more clonally expanded and had lower generation probabilities than equally common non-associated chains. Because some donors lacked HLA typing at each locus, the association tests relied only on the typed subset. Compared with the roughly 670-donor mean, donors in an Asian-associated ancestry cluster had fewer N-insertions in productive TCRs, according to a later genetic analysis. When HLA alleles, especially DR and DQ, strongly co-occurred, attributing TCR associations to individual alleles was difficult.

Sequencing was performed on PBMCs. The TCR originated in a girl aged 2 to 10 in good health and CMV-seronegative. In this chain, TRBV27 is recombined with TRBJ2-5; TRBD2 fits 13 bases in the junction. The CDR3 protein: CASSSGLAGETQYF. The base sequence is TGTGCCAGCAGTTCGGGACTAGCGGGGGAGACCCAGTACTTC.